A single sample gave rise to the 6 T cell receptor beta chains below, sequenced in a study of blood T cell repertoires in COVID-19. Generated by immunoSEQ multiplex PCR, the TCRdb table keeps only in-frame clones and is missing some. This table holds 30,000 or so clones, roughly 80% found once. The material sequenced was peripheral blood. The receptor set was obtained from a man aged 50 to 59 with acute or convalescent COVID-19.

Written as DNA, the CDR3 is TGTGCCAGCAGTGACTCGCAACGGACTAGCGGGAGGGCCTCCACCGGGGAGCTGTTTTTT. Translation: CASSDSQRTSGRASTGELFF. The V and J genes are TRBV6-4 and TRBJ2-2, with TRBD2 matching 15 bases. Losses at the gene ends were 0 bases for V and 4 bases for J; bases not matched to a gene: 9. The CDR3 contains 20 residues. The germline V gene encodes CDR1 MRHNA and CDR2 SNTAGT.

V gene TRBV19 combines with J gene TRBJ2-3; 8 nucleotides match TRBD2. The CDR3 extends over 15 amino acids. The germline CDR1 and CDR2 sequences are LNHDA and SQIVND (reference sequence). V shed 1 base and J 5 bases; nucleotides not matched to a gene: 5. The CDR3, as DNA: TGTGCCAGTAGTATAGTAGCGGGGCAACAAGATACGCAGTATTTT. It specifies CASSIVAGQQDTQYF. Full variable domain (missing parts from reference TRBV19 and TRBJ2-3): DGGITQSPKYLFRKEGQNVTLSCEQNLNHDAMYWYRQDPGQGLRLIYYSQIVNDFQKGDIAEGYSVSREKKESFPLTVTSAQKNPTAFYLCASSIVAGQQDTQYFGPGTRLTVL.

A few counts support this clone. The chain has TRBV19 and TRBJ1-2, with TRBD1 matching 7 bases. The trim removed 7 bases at V and 6 bases at J, leaving 14 bases unmatched. CDR3 length equals 15 residues. CDR1 and CDR2 from the germline V gene are LNHDA and SQIVND (reference sequence). Written as DNA, the CDR3 is TGTGCCAGTATCAACCGGGACAGAGTCCTAGATGGCTACACCTTC. The encoded protein is CASINRDRVLDGYTF.

This clone was seen just once. The rearrangement joins TRBV28 to TRBJ2-1; 9 nucleotides match TRBD2. V lost 1 base and J lost 2; bases outside the gene matches: 0. The germline CDR1 and CDR2 sequences are MDHEN and SYDVKM. The length of the CDR3 is 15 residues. The CDR3 DNA sequence: TGTGCCAGCAGTTTATTAGCGGGAGCCTACAATGAGCAGTTCTTC. Its protein is CASSLLAGAYNEQFF.

This clone was observed a few times. The chain employs TRBV7-9 and TRBJ1-5; possibly TRBD1 for D (6 bases). Germline V gene lookup returns CDR1 SEHNR and CDR2 FQNEAQ (reference sequence). Trimming removed 1 base from V and 4 bases from J, with 11 bases in between. The length of the CDR3 is 15 residues. CDR3 coding DNA: TGTGCCAGCAGCTTAGACGGGCAGGGGAATCAGCCCCAGCATTTT. It specifies CASSLDGQGNQPQHF.

The V call is TRBV19, the J call TRBJ2-3, with 9 nucleotides matching TRBD2. There are 14 residues in the CDR3. Germline lookup yields CDR1 LNHDA and CDR2 SQIVND (reference sequence). V shed 5 bases and J 2 bases; nucleotides not matched to a gene: 2. CDR3 residues: CASSASGTTDTQYF. CDR3 bases: TGTGCCAGTAGTGCTAGCGGGACCACAGATACGCAGTATTTT.